There are a few counts of the clone carrying this T cell receptor beta chain. These data come from a study of CD8 T cells in Susac syndrome. With random hexamers, 0.5 to 1 ug RNA was reverse transcribed. TCRdb reanalysed the immunoSEQ multiplex PCR reads using MiXCR and keeps one entry per CDR3 protein. The repertoire holds around 300,000 distinct CDR3 sequences, with 89% as singletons. Germline assignment: CDR1 MNHEY and CDR2 SMNVEV (reference sequence). The CDR3 has 13 amino acids. V was trimmed by 4 bases and J by 3 bases, leaving 10 bases between them. Specimen: CD8+ T cells from PBMCs. The chain combines TRBV27 with TRBJ2-7; possibly TRBD2 for D (5 bases). This clonotype was sampled from a human donor with multiple sclerosis. Here the CDR3 DNA reads TGTGCCAGCAGTTATGGCCGGGGCTACGAGCAGTACTTC. Translating it yields CASSYGRGYEQYF.